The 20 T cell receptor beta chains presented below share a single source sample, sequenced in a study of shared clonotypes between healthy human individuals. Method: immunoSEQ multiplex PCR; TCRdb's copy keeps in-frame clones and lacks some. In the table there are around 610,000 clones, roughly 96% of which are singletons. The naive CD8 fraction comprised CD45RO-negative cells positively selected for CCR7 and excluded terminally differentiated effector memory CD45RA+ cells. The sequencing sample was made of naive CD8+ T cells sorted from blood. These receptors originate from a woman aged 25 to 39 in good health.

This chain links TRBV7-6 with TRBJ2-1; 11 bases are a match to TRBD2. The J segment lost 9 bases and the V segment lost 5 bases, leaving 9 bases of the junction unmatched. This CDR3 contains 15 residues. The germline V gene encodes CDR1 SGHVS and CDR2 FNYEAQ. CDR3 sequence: CASSDLAGGRGEQFF. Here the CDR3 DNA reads TGTGCCAGCAGCGATCTAGCGGGAGGCCGCGGTGAGCAGTTCTTC.

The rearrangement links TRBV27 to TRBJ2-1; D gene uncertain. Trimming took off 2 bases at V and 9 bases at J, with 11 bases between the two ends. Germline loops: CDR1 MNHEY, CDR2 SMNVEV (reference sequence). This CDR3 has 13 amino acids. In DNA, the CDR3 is TGTGCCAGCAGTTTAGGCGAGTCAGGTGAGCAGTTCTTC. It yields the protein CASSLGESGEQFF.

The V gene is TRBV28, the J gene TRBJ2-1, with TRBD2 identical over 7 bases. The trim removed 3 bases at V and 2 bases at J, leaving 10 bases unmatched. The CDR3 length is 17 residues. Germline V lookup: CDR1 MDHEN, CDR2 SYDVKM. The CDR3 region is CASSLTPGGVPYNEQFF. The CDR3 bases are TGTGCCAGCAGTTTGACCCCGGGAGGTGTTCCCTACAATGAGCAGTTCTTC.

CDR3 nucleotides: TGTGCCAGTAGTACCCTCCGGTTAGAGGACCTGCGCCTGCCAGGCTACTATGGCTACACCTTC. Translated: CASSTLRLEDLRLPGYYGYTF. The V call is TRBV19, the J call TRBJ1-2; no definite D call. The CDR3 contains 21 residues. Per germline, CDR1 LNHDA and CDR2 SQIVND (reference sequence). V lost 4 bases to trimming and J lost 3 bases, with 33 bases between them.

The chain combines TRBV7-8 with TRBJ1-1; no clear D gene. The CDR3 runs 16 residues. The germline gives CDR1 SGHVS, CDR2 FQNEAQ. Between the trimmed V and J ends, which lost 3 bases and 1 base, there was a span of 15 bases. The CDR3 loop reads CASSLFPRPPNTEAFF. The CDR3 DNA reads TGTGCCAGCAGCTTGTTCCCTCGACCGCCGAACACTGAAGCTTTCTTT. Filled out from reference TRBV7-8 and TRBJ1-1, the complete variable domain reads GAGVSQSPRYKVAKRGQDVALRCDPISGHVSLFWYQQALGQGPEFLTYFQNEAQLDKSGLPSDRFFAERPEGSVSTLKIQRTQQEDSAVYLCASSLFPRPPNTEAFFGQGTRLTVV.

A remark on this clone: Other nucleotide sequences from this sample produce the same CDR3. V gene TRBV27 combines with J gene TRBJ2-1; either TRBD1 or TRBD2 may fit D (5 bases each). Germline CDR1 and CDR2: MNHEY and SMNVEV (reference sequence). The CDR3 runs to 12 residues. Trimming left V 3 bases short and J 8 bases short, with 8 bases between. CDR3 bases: TGTGCCAGCAGTTTGGTGGGGGATGAGCAGTTCTTC. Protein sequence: CASSLVGDEQFF.

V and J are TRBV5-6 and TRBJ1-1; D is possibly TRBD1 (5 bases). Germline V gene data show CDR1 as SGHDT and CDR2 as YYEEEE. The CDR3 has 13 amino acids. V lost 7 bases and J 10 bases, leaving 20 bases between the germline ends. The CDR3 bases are TGTGCCAGCGAATATATGGGGCTAGTTGGAGCTTTCTTT. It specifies CASEYMGLVGAFF.

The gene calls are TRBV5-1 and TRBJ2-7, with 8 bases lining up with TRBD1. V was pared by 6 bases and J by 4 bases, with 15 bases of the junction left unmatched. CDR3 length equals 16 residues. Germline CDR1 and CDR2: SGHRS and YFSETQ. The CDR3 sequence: CASMPGVRTGRYEQYF. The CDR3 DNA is TGCGCCAGCATGCCGGGTGTGAGGACAGGGAGATACGAGCAGTACTTC.

CDR3 protein: CASRGSSYNEQFF. CDR3 nucleotide sequence: TGTGCCAGCAGGGGTAGCTCCTACAATGAGCAGTTCTTC. The chain couples TRBV14 to TRBJ2-1; no definite D call. V was trimmed by 6 bases and J by 0 bases, leaving 6 bases between them. Germline-derived CDR1 and CDR2 are SGHDN and FVKESK. The CDR3 sequence is 13 residues long. Variable domain in full (rest from reference TRBV14 and TRBJ2-1): EAGVTQFPSHSVIEKGQTVTLRCDPISGHDNLYWYRRVMGKEIKFLLHFVKESKQDESGMPNNRFLAERTGGTYSTLKVQPAELEDSGVYFCASRGSSYNEQFFGPGTRLTVL.

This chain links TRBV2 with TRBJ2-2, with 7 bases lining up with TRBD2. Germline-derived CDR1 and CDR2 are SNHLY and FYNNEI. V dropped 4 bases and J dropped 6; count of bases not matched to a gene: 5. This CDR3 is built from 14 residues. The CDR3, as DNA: TGTGCCAGCAGTGTTGCGGGAGTAGCCGGGGAGCTGTTTTTT. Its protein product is CASSVAGVAGELFF.

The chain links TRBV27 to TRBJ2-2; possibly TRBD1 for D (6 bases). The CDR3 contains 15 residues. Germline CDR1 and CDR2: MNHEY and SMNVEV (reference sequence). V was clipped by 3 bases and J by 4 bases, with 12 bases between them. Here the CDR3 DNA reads TGTGCCAGCAGTTTTACAGGGTGGGGCACCGGGGAGCTGTTTTTT. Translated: CASSFTGWGTGELFF.

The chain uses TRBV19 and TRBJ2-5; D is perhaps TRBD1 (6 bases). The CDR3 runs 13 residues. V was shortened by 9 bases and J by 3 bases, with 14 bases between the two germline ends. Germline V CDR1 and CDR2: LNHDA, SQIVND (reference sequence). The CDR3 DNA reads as TGTGCCAGCCAAACCGGGACAAAAGAGACCCAGTACTTC. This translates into CASQTGTKETQYF.

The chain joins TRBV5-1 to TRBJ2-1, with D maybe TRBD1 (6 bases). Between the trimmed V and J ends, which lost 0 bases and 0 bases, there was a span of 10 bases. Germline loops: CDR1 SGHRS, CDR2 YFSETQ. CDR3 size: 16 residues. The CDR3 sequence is CASSLGTVYSYNEQFF. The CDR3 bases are TGCGCCAGCAGCTTGGGGACAGTCTACTCCTACAATGAGCAGTTCTTC.

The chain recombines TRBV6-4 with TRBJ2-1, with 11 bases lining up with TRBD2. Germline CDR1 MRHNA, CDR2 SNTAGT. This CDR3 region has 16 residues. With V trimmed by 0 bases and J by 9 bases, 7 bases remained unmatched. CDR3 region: CASSDSLTSGTSEQFF. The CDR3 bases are TGTGCCAGCAGTGACTCCCTGACTAGCGGGACCTCTGAGCAGTTCTTC.

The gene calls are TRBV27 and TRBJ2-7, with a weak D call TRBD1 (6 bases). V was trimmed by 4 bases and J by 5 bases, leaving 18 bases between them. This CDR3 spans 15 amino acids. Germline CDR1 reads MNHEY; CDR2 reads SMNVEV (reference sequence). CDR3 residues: CASSSPPGHPNEQYF. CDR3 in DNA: TGTGCCAGCAGTTCACCCCCGGGACATCCTAACGAGCAGTACTTC.

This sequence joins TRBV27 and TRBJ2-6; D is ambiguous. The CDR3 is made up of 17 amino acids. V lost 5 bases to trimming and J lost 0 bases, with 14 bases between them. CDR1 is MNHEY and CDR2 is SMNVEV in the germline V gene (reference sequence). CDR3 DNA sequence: TGTGCCAGCAGTCCTACCCCCCCGAACTCTGGGGCCAACGTCCTGACTTTC. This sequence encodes CASSPTPPNSGANVLTF.

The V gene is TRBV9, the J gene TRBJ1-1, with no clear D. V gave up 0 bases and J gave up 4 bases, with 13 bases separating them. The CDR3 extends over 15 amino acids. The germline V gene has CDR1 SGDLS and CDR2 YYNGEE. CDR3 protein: CASSVGSDMSTEAFF. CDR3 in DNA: TGTGCCAGCAGCGTAGGGTCAGACATGAGCACTGAAGCTTTCTTT.

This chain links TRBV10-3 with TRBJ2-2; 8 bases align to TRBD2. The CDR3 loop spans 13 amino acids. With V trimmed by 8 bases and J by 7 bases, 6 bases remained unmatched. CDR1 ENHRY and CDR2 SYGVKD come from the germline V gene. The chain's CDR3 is CAIGSGSNGELFF. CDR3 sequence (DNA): TGTGCCATCGGGAGCGGGAGTAACGGGGAGCTGTTTTTT.

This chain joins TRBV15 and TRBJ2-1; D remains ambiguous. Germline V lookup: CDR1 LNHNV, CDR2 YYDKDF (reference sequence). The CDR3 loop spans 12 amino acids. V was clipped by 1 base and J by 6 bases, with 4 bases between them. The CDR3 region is CATSRVRNEQFF. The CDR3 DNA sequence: TGTGCCACCAGCAGAGTACGCAATGAGCAGTTCTTC.

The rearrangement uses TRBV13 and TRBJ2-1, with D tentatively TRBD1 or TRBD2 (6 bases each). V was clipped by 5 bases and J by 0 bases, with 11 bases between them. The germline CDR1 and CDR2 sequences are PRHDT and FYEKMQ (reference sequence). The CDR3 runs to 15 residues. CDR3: CASSPGAYSYNEQFF. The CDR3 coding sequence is TGTGCCAGCAGCCCGGGGGCCTACTCCTACAATGAGCAGTTCTTC.